This T cell receptor beta chain derives from a study of beta chain features in type 1 diabetes. Study-level findings and limits: Fewer junction insertions and more nucleotide deletions appeared in type 1 diabetes patients. Shorter TCRB CDR3s, moderately but significantly so, were found in Type 1 diabetes patients in all four CD4+ subsets.

Via the markers CD45RO/CCR7/CD25/CD127/CD95/CD27, stem cell-like memory, regulatory, central memory and naive CD4+ cells were sorted. Concerning this clone: Its antigen is not known.

Germline lookup yields CDR1 MGHDK and CDR2 SYGVNS. Trimming removed 3 bases from V and 0 bases from J; junction bases left unmatched: 0. The CDR3 consists of 14 residues. Of the isolated RNA, all was reverse transcribed, and so the sequenced material was expressed TCRB transcripts. The method was immunoSEQ multiplex PCR; TCRdb's version includes in-frame clones alone and lacks a portion of them. The sample has roughly 240,000 clones; 68% are singletons. Sequenced sample: naive CD4+ T cells from blood. The source is a man aged 25 to 40 in good health. This chain links TRBV25-1 with TRBJ2-3, with 7 bases identical to TRBD2. This chain's CDR3 is CASSDSGSTDTQYF. In DNA, the CDR3 is TGTGCCAGCAGTGATAGCGGGAGCACAGATACGCAGTATTTT.